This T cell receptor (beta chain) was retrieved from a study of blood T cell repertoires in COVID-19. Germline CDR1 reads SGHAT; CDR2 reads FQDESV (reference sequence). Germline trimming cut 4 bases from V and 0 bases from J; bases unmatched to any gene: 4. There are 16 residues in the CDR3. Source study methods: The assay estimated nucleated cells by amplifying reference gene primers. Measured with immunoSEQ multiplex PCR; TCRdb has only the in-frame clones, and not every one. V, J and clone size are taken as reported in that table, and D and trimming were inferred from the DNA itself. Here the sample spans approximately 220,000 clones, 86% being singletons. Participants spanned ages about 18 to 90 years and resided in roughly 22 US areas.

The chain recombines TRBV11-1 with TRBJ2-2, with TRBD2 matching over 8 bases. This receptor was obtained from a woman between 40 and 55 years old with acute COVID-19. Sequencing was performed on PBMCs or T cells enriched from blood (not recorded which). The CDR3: CASSSEGLANTGELFF. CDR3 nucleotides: TGTGCCAGCAGCTCCGAGGGACTAGCGAACACCGGGGAGCTGTTTTTT.